The entry that follows covers one T cell receptor beta chain sequence. This specimen belongs to a study of blood T cell repertoires in COVID-19. About the study: The analysed material was cDNA or gDNA that came from T cells, B-cell-depleted T cells, or PBMCs.

Authors' data handling: Amplifying reference gene primers gave estimates of nucleated cell counts. The assay was immunoSEQ multiplex PCR, and TCRdb's table has in-frame clones only and misses some. V, J and clone size reflect that table, while D and trimming were determined from the DNA. The data contain tens of thousands of clones, 75% to 90% of them singletons. V was pared by 4 bases and J by 8 bases, with 15 bases between. This CDR3 has 12 amino acids. Germline assignment: CDR1 GTSNPN and CDR2 SVGIG (reference sequence). This sequence joins TRBV30 and TRBJ2-7, with no clear D. This clonotype originated in a human donor in a cohort sampled during active COVID-19. The sequenced sample was peripheral blood. This CDR3 reads CAWNTGGGKQYF. The CDR3 DNA reads TGTGCCTGGAACACGGGTGGTGGCAAGCAGTACTTC. The full variable domain, completed using reference TRBV30 and TRBJ2-7, is SQTIHQWPATLVQPVGSPLSLECTVEGTSNPNLYWYRQAAGRGLQLLFYSVGIGQISSEVPQNLSASRPQDRQFILSSKKLLLSDSGFYLCAWNTGGGKQYFGPGTRLTVT.